One sample yielded the 16 T cell receptor beta chains listed below, sequenced in a study of Graves' ophthalmopathy and Graves' hyperthyroidism. Amplification of the TCR beta CDR3 regions used RNA transcripts (as template). RT-PCR in the first round used HTBI primers; a second-round multiplex PCR followed. Via MiXCR, TCRdb re-called the multiplex PCR reads, giving one row per CDR3 protein. The table lists a few hundred thousand distinct CDR3 sequences, under 25% of them singletons. The sequencing input was peripheral blood. Receptors were obtained from a young woman with stable Graves' hyperthyroidism.

The chain employs TRBV4-1 and TRBJ2-7, with 8 bases that match TRBD2. The CDR3 length is 15 residues. With 3 bases clipped from V and 4 bases from J, the junction kept 8 bases outside the gene matches. Per the germline V gene, CDR1 is MGHRA and CDR2 is YSYEKL. CDR3 nucleotides: TGCGCCAGCAGCCAGGTGGGTAGCGGGACATACGAGCAGTACTTC. Translating gives CASSQVGSGTYEQYF.

On this clonotype itself: Sequence at one end of the junction differs from germline and may be a read error. This rearrangement joins TRBV2 to TRBJ1-6; D uncertain. This CDR3 comprises 13 residues. Per the germline V gene, CDR1 is SNHLY and CDR2 is FYNNEI. The DNA of the CDR3 is TGTGCCAGCTGTGAATTGGCGGATTCACCCCTCCACTTT. Amino acids: CASCELADSPLHF.

This sequence joins TRBV6-5 and TRBJ1-2; 8 nucleotides agree with TRBD1. J lost 4 bases, V lost 2 bases, and 12 bases had no gene match. This CDR3 contains 17 residues. CDR1 is MNHEY, CDR2 SVGAGI, per germline. The DNA of the CDR3 is TGTGCCAGCAGTTACCTTCCCGGGACAGGAGATATCTATGGCTACACCTTC. Translation: CASSYLPGTGDIYGYTF.

This clonotype was detected many times. The chain uses TRBV18 and TRBJ1-5; possible D gene TRBD1, 5 bases. The CDR3 consists of 15 residues. The germline V and J ends were trimmed by 6 bases and 5 bases, with 17 bases remaining between them. Germline V gene data show CDR1 as KGHSH and CDR2 as LQKENI. CDR3 in amino acids: CASSLDTGSDQPQHF. Written as DNA, the CDR3 is TGTGCCAGCTCCCTCGATACAGGTTCGGATCAGCCCCAGCATTTT.

The gene calls are TRBV12-3 or TRBV12-4 and TRBJ2-7; 15 bases agree with TRBD2. This CDR3 is built from 15 residues. The V segment lost 5 bases and the J segment 6 bases; nucleotides outside the gene matches: 5. The DNA of the CDR3 is TGTGCCAGCAGTCGGACTAGCGGGGGGGCTCTCGAGCAGTACTTC. Encoded protein: CASSRTSGGALEQYF.

This clonotype came up many times. This sequence joins TRBV7-2 and TRBJ1-3; D not resolved. Looked up from germline, CDR1 is SGHTA and CDR2 is FQGNSA. The ends were cut back, 5 bases at V and 2 bases at J, with 10 bases in the middle. The CDR3 is made up of 14 amino acids. For the CDR3, the DNA is TGTGCCAGCAGCGCTTGGAACGCTGGAAACACCATATATTTT. It yields the protein CASSAWNAGNTIYF.

V gene TRBV12-3 or TRBV12-4 combines with J gene TRBJ1-5, with TRBD1 matching over 9 bases. Trimming took 8 bases from V and 3 from J; bases not matched to a gene: 8. CDR3 length equals 15 residues. CDR3 protein: CASRSGQGDNQPQHF. The CDR3 nucleotides read TGTGCCAGCCGATCGGGACAGGGCGACAATCAGCCCCAGCATTTT.

At least ten counts were recorded for this clonotype. The chain links TRBV3-1 to TRBJ2-7; 8 bases match TRBD1. The V gene's germline CDR1 is LGHDT and CDR2 YNNKEL (reference sequence). V dropped 4 bases and J dropped 1; count of bases not matched to a gene: 3. This CDR3 has 14 residues. As DNA, the CDR3 is TGTGCCAGCAGCCCGGGGGACAGGTCCTACGAGCAGTACTTC. Protein sequence: CASSPGDRSYEQYF.

This clonotype was counted at least ten times. This sequence joins TRBV14 and TRBJ2-7, with a weak D call TRBD2 (5 bases). The germline V and J ends were trimmed by 1 base and 1 base, with 11 bases remaining between them. The germline CDR1 and CDR2 sequences are SGHDN and FVKESK. The CDR3 covers 15 residues. The DNA for the CDR3 is TGTGCCAGCAGCCAAGTGCGAGGGAAATCCTACGAGCAGTACTTC. It is translated as CASSQVRGKSYEQYF.

This clonotype occurred many times. The chain uses TRBV12-3 or TRBV12-4 and TRBJ1-2, with D possibly matching TRBD1 (6 bases). V was trimmed by 6 bases and J by 0 bases, leaving 14 bases between them. The CDR3 contains 15 residues. The CDR3 spells CASRSSGHTNYGYTF. The CDR3 DNA reads as TGTGCCAGCAGATCCTCGGGACACACTAACTATGGCTACACCTTC.

This chain uses TRBV6-1 with TRBJ1-1; 7 nucleotides line up with TRBD1. Germline-derived CDR1 and CDR2 are MNHNS and SASEGT. This CDR3 has 14 amino acids. The V gene end was trimmed by 6 bases and the J gene end by 2 bases; junction bases not matched to a gene: 6. The CDR3 here is CASRTGQDNTEAFF. The CDR3 DNA is TGTGCCAGCAGGACCGGACAGGACAACACTGAAGCTTTCTTT.

The rearrangement links TRBV28 to TRBJ1-5; unclear D gene. There are 14 residues in the CDR3. Germline CDR1 is MDHEN and CDR2 is SYDVKM. In DNA, the CDR3 is TGTGCGAGTTGCACGAGGACTGGCAATCAGCCCCAGCATTTT. This encodes CASCTRTGNQPQHF.

In its sample, this clonotype was seen many times. The chain combines TRBV20-1 with TRBJ2-7; tentatively, D is TRBD2 (6 bases). This CDR3 spans 13 amino acids. Germline V lookup: CDR1 DFQATT, CDR2 SNEGSKA (reference sequence). V was shortened by 5 bases and J by 2 bases, with 13 bases between the two germline ends. The CDR3: CSASSSEPYEQYF. Written as DNA, the CDR3 is TGCAGTGCTTCTTCTAGCGAACCCTACGAGCAGTACTTC.

This clonotype came up many times. The chain carries TRBV20-1 and TRBJ2-5; maybe TRBD1 (5 bases). In germline, CDR1 is DFQATT, CDR2 SNEGSKA (reference sequence). CDR3 length: 13 residues. The V and J ends lost 5 bases and 2 bases respectively, with 12 bases between them. CDR3 nucleotide sequence: TGCAGTGCTTGGATGGCAGGGCAAGAGACCCAGTACTTC. It codes for CSAWMAGQETQYF.

This clonotype was counted many times. The chain carries TRBV6-1 and TRBJ2-7, with 7 bases fitting TRBD2. Unmatched junction bases numbered 4, after V lost 1 base and J lost 4 bases. Germline CDR1 reads MNHNS; CDR2 reads SASEGT. CDR3 length: 14 residues. In DNA form, the CDR3 reads TGTGCCAGCAGTGAAGTCGGGAGGCGGTACGAGCAGTACTTC. Translation gives CASSEVGRRYEQYF.

This clonotype was observed many times. Written as DNA, the CDR3 is TGTGCCACCAGTGGGGGGCCAAACACTGAAGCTTTCTTT. Protein: CATSGGPNTEAFF. The rearrangement links TRBV24-1 to TRBJ1-1, with D perhaps matching TRBD1 (6 bases). Germline V CDR1 and CDR2: KGHDR, SFDVKD. This CDR3 region has 13 residues. Trimming removed 5 bases from V and 2 bases from J, with 8 bases in between.